The 29 T cell receptor beta chains below were found in one sample sequenced in a study of OX40 agonist ivuxolimab in advanced cancers. This table comes from immunoSEQ multiplex PCR, and its TCRdb copy is limited to in-frame clones, with some not included. Of 65,000 to 85,000 clones listed, roughly 87% are singletons. The sample consisted of CD4+ or CD8+ T cells sorted from blood, taken in a trial of the OX40 agonist ivuxolimab. The receptors shown here come from an adult with an advanced solid tumor such as melanoma, head and neck, liver or kidney cancer.

This clone was counted once. V gene TRBV30 combines with J gene TRBJ1-3; D not certain. The CDR3 covers 15 residues. The V end lost 0 bases, the J end lost 2 bases, and 11 bases lay between the germline ends. Germline V gives CDR1 GTSNPN, CDR2 SVGIG (reference sequence). For the CDR3, the DNA is TGTGCCTGGAGTGTAGGCGCCCCAGCTGGAAACACCATATATTTT. This codes for CAWSVGAPAGNTIYF.

This chain uses TRBV18 with TRBJ2-1; unclear D gene. Between the trimmed V and J ends, which lost 1 base and 5 bases, there was a span of 15 bases. CDR3 size: 16 residues. Germline CDR1 reads KGHSH; CDR2 reads LQKENI. This CDR3 reads CASSPLDFFGHNEQFF. The DNA of the CDR3 is TGTGCCAGCTCACCACTAGACTTCTTTGGCCACAATGAGCAGTTCTTC.

V is TRBV27 and J is TRBJ1-2; TRBD1 is a possible D gene (5 bases). CDR1 and CDR2 (germline): MNHEY, SMNVEV (reference sequence). This CDR3 has 13 residues. V lost 7 bases and J 7 bases, leaving 16 bases between the germline ends. CDR3 loop: CASTERGKSGYTF. The DNA for the CDR3 is TGTGCCAGCACTGAGAGGGGAAAGAGTGGCTACACCTTC.

The chain couples TRBV7-2 to TRBJ2-7, with 11 bases matching TRBD2. The CDR3 length is 15 residues. J lost 7 bases, V lost 4 bases, and 9 bases had no gene match. Germline V gene data show CDR1 as SGHTA and CDR2 as FQGNSA. CDR3 sequence (DNA): TGTGCCAGCAGCTGGACCGGGACTAGCGGAATGGAGCAGTACTTC. Translated, it gives CASSWTGTSGMEQYF.

This chain links TRBV7-2 with TRBJ2-3, with D perhaps matching TRBD1 (7 bases). Germline-derived CDR1 and CDR2 are SGHTA and FQGNSA. CDR3 length: 13 amino acids. Trimming left V 8 bases short and J 8 bases short, with 17 bases between. CDR3 residues: CASGRRGLTTQYF. The CDR3, as DNA: TGTGCCAGCGGCCGGAGGGGGCTGACTACGCAGTATTTT.

The chain combines TRBV5-6 with TRBJ1-2; D perhaps matches TRBD1 (6 bases). This CDR3 has 16 residues. The V end lost 5 bases, the J end lost 0 bases, and 17 bases lay between the germline ends. Germline loops: CDR1 SGHDT, CDR2 YYEEEE. In nucleotides, the CDR3 is TGTGCCAGCAGATACCTGACGGGGGCTTCTAACTATGGCTACACCTTC. It codes for CASRYLTGASNYGYTF.

The chain recombines TRBV6-4 with TRBJ2-3; 7 bases match TRBD2. This CDR3 region has 14 residues. Germline values: CDR1 MRHNA, CDR2 SNTAGT. The V gene end was trimmed by 6 bases and the J gene end by 3 bases; junction bases not matched to a gene: 6. CDR3 nucleotides: TGTGCCAGCAGCAACACGCGGGAGACAGATACGCAGTATTTT. This encodes CASSNTRETDTQYF.

V is TRBV9 and J is TRBJ2-1; D remains ambiguous. The CDR3 spans 15 residues. Per the germline V gene, CDR1 is SGDLS and CDR2 is YYNGEE. V lost 6 bases, J lost 12 bases, and 25 bases lay in between. The DNA for the CDR3 is TGTGCCAGCAACCCTGGGAATTTCCGTGTAAGAGGGCAGTTCTTC. Translating it yields CASNPGNFRVRGQFF.

The chain uses TRBV6-6 and TRBJ2-7, with 8 positions matching TRBD1. Germline V lookup: CDR1 MNHNY, CDR2 SVGAGI (reference sequence). The V segment lost 6 bases and the J segment 4 bases; nucleotides outside the gene matches: 8. The CDR3 runs to 14 residues. CDR3 coding DNA: TGTGCCAGCAGGACAGGGGCGGCGCGTTACGAGCAGTACTTC. It yields the protein CASRTGAARYEQYF.

This clone has just a few counts. The chain joins TRBV29-1 to TRBJ1-2, with 8 bases matching TRBD1. This CDR3 region has 13 residues. The germline V gene encodes CDR1 SQVTM and CDR2 ANQGSEA. V lost 4 bases, J lost 7 bases, and 8 bases stayed unmatched. CDR3 protein: CSVGTQGGSGYTF. The CDR3, as DNA: TGCAGCGTTGGAACACAGGGGGGGAGTGGCTACACCTTC.

The chain employs TRBV7-9 and TRBJ1-5, with D perhaps matching TRBD1 (6 bases). Trimming cost V 5 bases and J 15 bases, with 20 bases left between them. The CDR3 consists of 13 residues. Germline CDR1 reads SEHNR; CDR2 reads FQNEAQ (reference sequence). Here the CDR3 DNA reads TGTGCCAGCAGCCCCTCCGGGGGGGACACGCCGCATTTT. Translated, it gives CASSPSGGDTPHF.

This chain uses TRBV11-2 with TRBJ2-4; the D is unclear. V was pared by 0 bases and J by 6 bases, with 12 bases between. Germline V CDR1 and CDR2: SGHAT, FQNNGV. This CDR3 spans 15 amino acids. Written as DNA, the CDR3 is TGTGCCAGCAGCTTAGAACCCGGGTCCGGAAACATTCAGTACTTC. Amino acids: CASSLEPGSGNIQYF.

The chain couples TRBV18 to TRBJ1-1; D gene ambiguous. In germline, CDR1 is KGHSH, CDR2 LQKENI. The CDR3 loop spans 15 amino acids. The V end lost 3 bases, the J end lost 4 bases, and 15 bases lay between the germline ends. The chain's CDR3 is CASSPGLGLITEAFF. DNA of the CDR3: TGTGCCAGCTCACCGGGGTTGGGCCTAATCACTGAAGCTTTCTTT.

This clone was counted a single time. The chain carries TRBV13 and TRBJ2-1, with 8 bases lining up with TRBD2. Germline assignment: CDR1 PRHDT and CDR2 FYEKMQ (reference sequence). The CDR3 sequence is 17 residues long. Trimming cost V 3 bases and J 0 bases; bases outside gene matches: 7. In DNA, the CDR3 is TGTGCCAGCAGCTTCCGGATGAGCGGGAGCTCCTACAATGAGCAGTTCTTC. Translated: CASSFRMSGSSYNEQFF.

This chain joins TRBV7-2 and TRBJ1-4; 10 bases align to TRBD1. After removal of 5 bases from V and 11 bases from J, the junction contained 17 bases not matched to a gene. The CDR3 runs to 17 residues. The germline CDR1 and CDR2 sequences are SGHTA and FQGNSA. CDR3 DNA sequence: TGTGCCAGCAGCCTACATGGCCCCGGGACAGGGGAGGGGAAACTGTTTTTT. It specifies CASSLHGPGTGEGKLFF.

J is TRBJ2-6 and V is TRBV14, with D perhaps matching TRBD1 (6 bases). The germline V gene encodes CDR1 SGHDN and CDR2 FVKESK. The CDR3 contains 20 residues. With 2 bases removed from V and 0 bases from J, the gap between germline ends came to 20 bases. The CDR3 nucleotides read TGTGCCAGCAGCCAAAAAAAGCAAGGACAGATCTACTCTGGGGCCAACGTCCTGACTTTC. Amino acid sequence: CASSQKKQGQIYSGANVLTF.

This rearrangement joins TRBV4-2 to TRBJ1-2; TRBD1 agrees at 7 bases. With V trimmed by 0 bases and J by 3 bases, 1 base remained unmatched. Looked up from germline, CDR1 is LGHNA and CDR2 is YNFKEQ. The CDR3 extends over 14 amino acids. CDR3 coding DNA: TGTGCCAGCAGCCAAGATGGACAGGACTATGGCTACACCTTC. This codes for CASSQDGQDYGYTF.

The chain combines TRBV27 with TRBJ2-2; tentative D call: TRBD1 (6 bases). Germline lookup yields CDR1 MNHEY and CDR2 SMNVEV (reference sequence). The CDR3 has 14 amino acids. V was pared by 8 bases and J by 2 bases, with 12 bases between. In nucleotides, the CDR3 is TGTGCCAGCTGCCGGACAGCAAACACCGGGGAGCTGTTTTTT. This sequence encodes CASCRTANTGELFF.

This clone was seen just once. The CDR3 loop reads CASSQLNLVNEQFF. The CDR3 DNA reads as TGCGCCAGCAGCCAATTGAACCTGGTAAATGAGCAGTTCTTC. This chain connects TRBV4-1 to TRBJ2-1; D gene unclear. Trimming removed 2 bases at V and 7 bases at J, with 12 bases between. CDR1 is MGHRA, CDR2 YSYEKL, per germline. CDR3 length equals 14 residues.

This clone has only a few counts. The CDR3 nucleotides are TGTGCCAGCAGTGATTCTTTCCGGGACGGCCTTGATGATGGCTACACCTTC. It codes for CASSDSFRDGLDDGYTF. The chain uses TRBV25-1 and TRBJ1-2, with a weak D call TRBD1 (5 bases). The germline V gene encodes CDR1 MGHDK and CDR2 SYGVNS. V shed 3 bases and J shed 6 bases, with 23 bases lying between them. The CDR3 runs 17 residues.

The chain combines TRBV29-1 with TRBJ2-1; 10 bases match TRBD2. This CDR3 is 13 amino acids long. CDR1 SQVTM and CDR2 ANQGSEA come from the germline V gene. Trimming removed 7 bases from V and 5 bases from J; junction bases left unmatched: 5. The CDR3, as DNA: TGCAGCGGGGGACTAGCGAATAACAATGAGCAGTTCTTC. Translated: CSGGLANNNEQFF.

This chain joins TRBV6-6 and TRBJ1-3; D is perhaps TRBD1 (6 bases). The germline gives CDR1 MNHNY, CDR2 SVGAGI (reference sequence). V gave up 8 bases and J gave up 2 bases, with 16 bases separating them. This CDR3 contains 15 residues. The CDR3 DNA reads TGTGCCAGCTCAAGAGGGGGTTTCACTGGAAACACCATATATTTT. Its translation: CASSRGGFTGNTIYF.

The chain joins TRBV7-2 to TRBJ2-3; D unclear. V was trimmed by 5 bases and J by 0 bases, leaving 12 bases between them. This CDR3 comprises 15 residues. Germline lookup yields CDR1 SGHTA and CDR2 FQGNSA. CDR3 coding DNA: TGTGCCAGCAGCCCCCAAGTACTCAGCACAGATACGCAGTATTTT. It codes for CASSPQVLSTDTQYF.

The chain carries TRBV14 and TRBJ1-4; D gene unclear. This CDR3 is built from 15 residues. Germline-derived CDR1 and CDR2 are SGHDN and FVKESK. The V end was cut by 1 base, the J end by 7 bases, with 13 bases between. The CDR3: CASSQGRSVGEKLFF. The CDR3 DNA follows: TGTGCCAGCAGCCAAGGAAGATCCGTCGGTGAAAAACTGTTTTTT.

The chain couples TRBV19 to TRBJ2-1, with D perhaps being TRBD1 or TRBD2 (6 bases each). Germline V gene lookup returns CDR1 LNHDA and CDR2 SQIVND (reference sequence). The length of the CDR3 is 15 residues. V lost 7 bases to trimming and J lost 8 bases, with 21 bases between them. The CDR3 is CASTLGTLQGHEQFF. CDR3 sequence (DNA): TGTGCCAGTACCCTCGGGACTCTACAGGGCCATGAGCAGTTCTTC.

The CDR3 DNA reads as TGTGCCAGCAGCTTGGACAGGCCCTATGGCTACACCTTC. It is translated as CASSLDRPYGYTF. The V call is TRBV7-2, the J call TRBJ1-2; 7 nucleotides line up with TRBD1. The trim removed 3 bases at V and 4 bases at J, leaving 2 bases unmatched. Germline assignment: CDR1 SGHTA and CDR2 FQGNSA. This CDR3 has 13 amino acids.

This chain joins TRBV9 and TRBJ1-1; D is unclear. The CDR3 totals 16 residues. Germline loops: CDR1 SGDLS, CDR2 YYNGEE. The V end was cut by 5 bases, the J end by 0 bases, with 17 bases between. This chain's CDR3 is CASSLGGGYMNTEAFF. Here the CDR3 DNA reads TGTGCCAGCAGTCTGGGCGGAGGATATATGAACACTGAAGCTTTCTTT.

J is TRBJ1-1 and V is TRBV7-3; D not certain. The length of the CDR3 is 13 residues. From germline, CDR1 is SGHTA and CDR2 FQGTGA. Trimming shortened V by 3 bases and J by 1 base, and 6 bases separated the two germline ends. The CDR3 spells CASSLNANTEAFF. CDR3 in DNA: TGTGCCAGCAGCTTGAACGCGAACACTGAAGCTTTCTTT.

The chain has TRBV11-3 and TRBJ1-5; no clear D gene. Deletions cut 5 bases from V and 3 bases from J, with 8 bases between. Germline-derived CDR1 and CDR2 are SGHNT and YENEEA. The CDR3 contains 13 residues. CDR3 coding DNA: TGTGCCAGCAGCCTAGGCCCCAATCAGCCCCAGCATTTT. Amino acid sequence: CASSLGPNQPQHF. Full variable domain (rest looked up from reference TRBV11-3 and TRBJ1-5): EAGVVQSPRYKIIEKKQPVAFWCNPISGHNTLYWYLQNLGQGPELLIRYENEEAVDDSQLPKDRFSAERLKGVDSTLKIQPAELGDSAVYLCASSLGPNQPQHFGDGTRLSIL.